The 15 T cell receptor beta chains below come from one sample, sequenced in a study of T cell changes during pregnancy in multiple sclerosis. Data came from immunoSEQ multiplex PCR; TCRdb stores just in-frame clones and leaves some out. Of over 70,000 clones listed, 94% are singletons. Material: peripheral blood, obtained in the third trimester of pregnancy. The receptors shown here come from a female donor with multiple sclerosis, enrolled in a pregnancy study.

V gene TRBV4-3 combines with J gene TRBJ1-2, with TRBD1 matching 7 bases. Germline V gives CDR1 LGHNA, CDR2 YSLEER. The junction had 7 bases not matched to a gene; V was cut back by 1 base and J by 5 bases. This CDR3 is 15 amino acids long. The CDR3 bases are TGCGCCAGCAGCCAAGCGGGACAGACATATTATGGCTACACCTTC. Translation gives CASSQAGQTYYGYTF.

The chain employs TRBV5-1 and TRBJ1-5; D possibly corresponds to TRBD1 (6 bases). The CDR3 contains 14 residues. Germline V CDR1 and CDR2: SGHRS, YFSETQ. The ends were cut back, 4 bases at V and 7 bases at J, with 15 bases in the middle. CDR3 residues: CASSTQDSQQPQHF. CDR3 nucleotides: TGCGCCAGCAGCACCCAGGACAGCCAACAGCCCCAGCATTTT.

V and J are TRBV2 and TRBJ1-2; maybe TRBD1 (5 bases). The CDR3 loop spans 13 amino acids. V lost 1 base and J lost 5, with 8 bases in between. The germline gives CDR1 SNHLY, CDR2 FYNNEI. The CDR3 DNA reads as TGTGCCAGCAGTGAAGGTCGGGGGTATGGCTACACCTTC. Its translation: CASSEGRGYGYTF.

This clone showed up just a few times. The V and J genes are TRBV2 and TRBJ2-7, with 10 bases identical to TRBD2. This CDR3 region has 15 residues. J was trimmed by 4 bases and V by 6 bases; bases with no gene match: 9. The germline V gene encodes CDR1 SNHLY and CDR2 FYNNEI. CDR3 loop: CASSTTSSGSYEQYF. Here the CDR3 DNA reads TGTGCCAGCAGCACCACCTCTAGCGGGAGTTACGAGCAGTACTTC.

This rearrangement joins TRBV10-3 to TRBJ2-5, with D tentatively TRBD2 (5 bases). This CDR3 comprises 12 residues. Germline V gene lookup returns CDR1 ENHRY and CDR2 SYGVKD. Trimming pared 6 bases from V and 4 bases from J, leaving 9 bases between. In DNA form, the CDR3 reads TGTGCCATCAGCACCGGACTAGAGACCCAGTACTTC. Its translation: CAISTGLETQYF.

This sequence joins TRBV25-1 and TRBJ1-2; TRBD1 aligns across 7 bases. The V gene end was trimmed by 7 bases and the J gene end by 3 bases; junction bases not matched to a gene: 8. CDR1 is MGHDK and CDR2 is SYGVNS in the germline V gene. There are 14 residues in the CDR3. CDR3 in DNA: TGTGCCAGCACCGCGACAGGGCCGGACTATGGCTACACCTTC. Encoded protein: CASTATGPDYGYTF.

The chain uses TRBV7-8 and TRBJ1-2; 11 bases fit TRBD1. CDR3 length: 14 amino acids. The germline CDR1 and CDR2 sequences are SGHVS and FQNEAQ. V dropped 0 bases and J dropped 7; count of bases not matched to a gene: 1. The CDR3 here is CASSLAGTGGGYTF. The CDR3 DNA reads TGTGCCAGCAGCTTAGCTGGGACAGGGGGTGGCTACACCTTC.

The chain links TRBV6-1 to TRBJ1-1; tentative D call: TRBD1 (5 bases). The germline V and J ends were trimmed by 11 bases and 0 bases, with 16 bases remaining between them. Germline V lookup: CDR1 MNHNS, CDR2 SASEGT. CDR3 size: 14 residues. DNA for the CDR3: TGTGCCCACACTTCCGGCAGGGTGAACACTGAAGCTTTCTTT. This sequence encodes CAHTSGRVNTEAFF.

This clone was seen a few times. V usage is TRBV30 and J usage is TRBJ1-4; the D is unclear. V gave up 3 bases and J gave up 12 bases, with 17 bases separating them. There are 13 residues in the CDR3. Per germline, CDR1 GTSNPN and CDR2 SVGIG (reference sequence). In DNA form, the CDR3 reads TGTGCCTGGAGATATAACCATCCCGGAGAACTGTTTTTT. Its translation: CAWRYNHPGELFF.

The chain joins TRBV5-6 to TRBJ2-7; 11 nucleotides line up with TRBD1. CDR1 is SGHDT, CDR2 YYEEEE, per germline. This CDR3 contains 15 residues. The trim removed 3 bases at V and 2 bases at J, leaving 4 bases unmatched. The CDR3 loop is CASSYGQGAAYEQYF. Here the CDR3 DNA reads TGTGCCAGCAGCTACGGACAGGGGGCGGCCTACGAGCAGTACTTC.

This chain uses TRBV25-1 with TRBJ2-4; 9 bases fit TRBD2. Trimming at V came to 1 base and at J to 5 bases, leaving 12 bases not matched to a gene. Germline CDR1 is MGHDK and CDR2 is SYGVNS. This CDR3 comprises 18 residues. CDR3 protein: CASSESRLAGRGQNIQYF. The CDR3 DNA reads TGTGCCAGCAGTGAATCTCGGCTAGCGGGAAGAGGTCAAAACATTCAGTACTTC.

V is TRBV27 and J is TRBJ2-7; D is ambiguous. V shed 7 bases and J shed 9 bases, with 7 bases lying between them. The CDR3 spans 9 residues. From germline, CDR1 is MNHEY and CDR2 SMNVEV (reference sequence). CDR3 sequence: CASTSPQYF. CDR3 bases: TGTGCCAGCACCTCCCCGCAGTACTTC.

This rearrangement joins TRBV7-8 to TRBJ1-2; D is unresolved. The length of the CDR3 is 13 residues. The V end was cut by 3 bases, the J end by 3 bases, with 8 bases between. Germline V CDR1 and CDR2: SGHVS, FQNEAQ. This CDR3 is CASSFLADYGYTF. CDR3 nucleotides: TGTGCCAGCAGCTTTTTGGCAGACTATGGCTACACCTTC.

In nucleotides, the CDR3 is TGTGCCAGCTCACCTTCCCACGACAGATACGAGCAGTACTTC. Protein: CASSPSHDRYEQYF. This chain connects TRBV18 to TRBJ2-5, with D possibly TRBD1 on 5 matching bases. The end of the DNA is better explained by TRBJ2-7, so the J call may be wrong. Germline V gene data show CDR1 as KGHSH and CDR2 as LQKENI. This CDR3 is 14 amino acids long.

The CDR3 bases are TGTGCCAGCAGTCGACCCAGGGGGGATTTAGAGACCCAGTACTTC. The encoded protein is CASSRPRGDLETQYF. J is TRBJ2-5 and V is TRBV25-1; possibly TRBD1 for D (7 bases). Trimming cost V 5 bases and J 4 bases, with 17 bases left between them. CDR3 length: 15 amino acids. Germline V lookup: CDR1 MGHDK, CDR2 SYGVNS.